The 9 T cell receptor beta chains below all came from one sample that was sequenced in a study of circulating and synovial CD4+ cells in juvenile arthritis. Repertoires were generated with immunoSEQ multiplex PCR, while TCRdb's copy carries only in-frame clones and drops some. The table records 30,000 to 40,000 clones, roughly 95% of them present only once. The specimen sequenced was CD4+ T cells from blood. These receptors all come from a human donor with juvenile idiopathic arthritis.

This clone was seen only once. The chain has TRBV7-2 and TRBJ1-5; possibly TRBD1 for D (5 bases). CDR3 size: 15 residues. Trimming removed 1 base at V and 11 bases at J, with 18 bases between. Germline loops: CDR1 SGHTA, CDR2 FQGNSA. CDR3 protein: CASSLGPGAPGAQHF. CDR3 coding DNA: TGTGCCAGCAGCTTAGGACCCGGGGCCCCGGGAGCCCAGCATTTT.

The chain links TRBV4-2 to TRBJ2-5; a weak D match, TRBD1 (7 bases). Trimming took off 1 base at V and 4 bases at J, with 13 bases between the two ends. Germline assignment: CDR1 LGHNA and CDR2 YNFKEQ. CDR3 length: 15 residues. The CDR3 region is CASSQGRGLGETQYF. The CDR3 DNA follows: TGTGCCAGCAGCCAAGGGAGGGGGCTGGGAGAGACCCAGTACTTC.

This clone was counted a single time. This chain connects TRBV7-2 to TRBJ2-7, with D maybe TRBD1 (5 bases). This CDR3 comprises 12 residues. Trimming pared 0 bases from V and 7 bases from J, leaving 7 bases between. Germline-derived CDR1 and CDR2 are SGHTA and FQGNSA. CDR3 amino acids: CASSLAGVEQYF. The CDR3 DNA follows: TGTGCCAGCAGCTTAGCAGGGGTGGAGCAGTACTTC.

The genes are TRBV9 and TRBJ1-2; the match to TRBD1 covers 8 bases. This CDR3 has 15 residues. Germline V gene lookup returns CDR1 SGDLS and CDR2 YYNGEE. After removal of 7 bases from V and 3 bases from J, the junction contained 11 bases not matched to a gene. The CDR3 spells CASAGTGPSYYGYTF. The CDR3 DNA reads as TGTGCCAGCGCCGGGACAGGTCCTTCTTACTATGGCTACACCTTC.

CDR3 coding DNA: TGTGCCAGCAGAAGTCGACAGGGGGACAATGAAAAACTGTTTTTT. Protein sequence: CASRSRQGDNEKLFF. The rearrangement links TRBV6-1 to TRBJ1-4, with 9 bases that match TRBD1. V trimming: 6 bases; J trimming: 5 bases; junction bases outside the gene matches: 7. Germline V gene sequence: CDR1 MNHNS, CDR2 SASEGT. The CDR3 length is 15 residues.

J is TRBJ2-7 and V is TRBV6-5; tentative D call: TRBD1 (5 bases). Trimming took off 6 bases at V and 2 bases at J, with 8 bases between the two ends. CDR3 length: 12 amino acids. Per germline, CDR1 MNHEY and CDR2 SVGAGI. The CDR3 is CASRGQAYEQYF. For the CDR3, the DNA is TGTGCCAGCAGGGGGCAGGCCTACGAGCAGTACTTC.

This chain joins TRBV28 and TRBJ1-3; D is perhaps TRBD1 (6 bases). The CDR3 is made up of 13 amino acids. V gave up 9 bases and J gave up 4 bases, with 13 bases separating them. Germline V gene sequence: CDR1 MDHEN, CDR2 SYDVKM. The CDR3 sequence: CASTRGSGNTIYF. The DNA of the CDR3 is TGTGCCAGTACAAGGGGGTCGGGAAACACCATATATTTT. The full variable domain, completed using reference TRBV28 and TRBJ1-3, is DVKVTQSSRYLVKRTGEKVFLECVQDMDHENMFWYRQDPGLGLRLIYFSYDVKMKEKGDIPEGYSVSREKKERFSLILESASTNQTSMYLCASTRGSGNTIYFGEGSWLTVV.

This clone was seen a single time. The chain carries TRBV6-1 and TRBJ2-2, with 7 nucleotides matching TRBD2. J gave up 1 base and V 8 bases, and 4 bases lay outside the gene matches. The germline gives CDR1 MNHNS, CDR2 SASEGT. The CDR3 totals 14 residues. CDR3: CASAERGNTGELFF. CDR3 nucleotides: TGTGCCAGCGCGGAGCGGGGGAACACCGGGGAGCTGTTTTTT.

The chain carries TRBV4-2 and TRBJ2-1; 13 bases are shared with TRBD2. V trimming: 1 base; J trimming: 6 bases; junction bases outside the gene matches: 9. The CDR3 totals 18 residues. Germline V gene data show CDR1 as LGHNA and CDR2 as YNFKEQ. CDR3 in amino acids: CASSQGQETSGGPNEQFF. Written as DNA, the CDR3 is TGTGCCAGCAGCCAAGGCCAAGAGACTAGCGGGGGGCCCAATGAGCAGTTCTTC.